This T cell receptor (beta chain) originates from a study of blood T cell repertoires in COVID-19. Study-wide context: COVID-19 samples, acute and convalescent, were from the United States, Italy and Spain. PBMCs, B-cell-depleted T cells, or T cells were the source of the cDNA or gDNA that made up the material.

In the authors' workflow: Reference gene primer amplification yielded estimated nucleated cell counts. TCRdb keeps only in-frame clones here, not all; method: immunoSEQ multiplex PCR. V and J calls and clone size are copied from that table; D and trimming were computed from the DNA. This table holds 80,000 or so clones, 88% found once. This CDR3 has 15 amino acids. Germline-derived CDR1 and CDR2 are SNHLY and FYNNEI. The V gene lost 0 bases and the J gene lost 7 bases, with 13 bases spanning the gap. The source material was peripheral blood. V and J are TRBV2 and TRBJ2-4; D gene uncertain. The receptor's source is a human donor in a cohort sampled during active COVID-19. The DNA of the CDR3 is TGTGCCAGCAGTGAAGCTTGGATCGCCGGGAACATTCAGTACTTC. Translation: CASSEAWIAGNIQYF.